The present T cell receptor (beta chain) was sequenced within a study of blood T cell repertoires in COVID-19. The overall study: Sample material is recorded as cDNA or gDNA derived from T cells, B-cell-depleted T cells, or PBMCs.

In the authors' methods: Reference gene primer amplification in the assay estimated nucleated cell counts. Measured with immunoSEQ multiplex PCR; TCRdb has only the in-frame clones, and not every one. Clonal size and the V and J genes are those of that table, whereas D and trimming came from the DNA. Of about 120,000 clones detected, 90% appear once; the ten largest clones hold roughly 1.9%. Trimming stripped 6 bases from V and 3 bases from J, with 9 bases between. The CDR3 length is 11 residues. Looked up from germline, CDR1 is DFQATT and CDR2 is SNEGSKA (reference sequence). The rearrangement uses TRBV20-1 and TRBJ2-7; D unclear. The sample consisted of peripheral blood. This receptor was identified in a human donor with active COVID-19. The donor label of this sample is uncertain. CDR3 region: CSAWAHYEQYF. CDR3 DNA sequence: TGCAGTGCGTGGGCCCACTACGAGCAGTACTTC.